Following are 12 T cell receptor beta chains from one sample sequenced in a study of shared clonotypes between healthy human individuals. Clones were sequenced by immunoSEQ multiplex PCR, and TCRdb holds only the in-frame ones, with some missing. There are roughly 2,000,000 clones in the sample; less than 95% occur only once, and 0.9% to 1.5% lies in the top ten. Naive-designated CD8 cells lacked CD45RO, were positively enriched for CCR7, and omitted terminally differentiated effector memory CD45RA+ cells. Material for sequencing was naive CD8+ T cells sorted from blood. The receptors shown here come from a young man in good health.

This rearrangement joins TRBV15 to TRBJ1-1; TRBD1 aligns across 7 bases. The CDR3 has 14 amino acids. CDR1 and CDR2 from the germline V gene are LNHNV and YYDKDF (reference sequence). Losses at the gene ends were 6 bases for V and 4 bases for J; bases not matched to a gene: 8. This CDR3 reads CATSPTGDVTEAFF. The CDR3 bases are TGTGCCACCAGTCCTACAGGGGACGTCACTGAAGCTTTCTTT.

This chain connects TRBV27 to TRBJ2-5; D possibly uses TRBD1 or TRBD2 (5 bases each). The CDR3 has 17 amino acids. The V end lost 4 bases, the J end lost 5 bases, and 23 bases lay between the germline ends. Germline-derived CDR1 and CDR2 are MNHEY and SMNVEV (reference sequence). CDR3 protein: CASSSRDRGPERETQYF. The CDR3 DNA reads TGTGCCAGCAGTTCTAGGGACCGGGGCCCCGAACGGGAGACCCAGTACTTC.

This clone was recorded once. The chain has TRBV4-2 and TRBJ2-7; D is tentatively TRBD1 or TRBD2 (5 bases each). CDR1 is LGHNA, CDR2 YNFKEQ, per germline. V was pared by 0 bases and J by 3 bases, with 12 bases between. CDR3 length: 15 amino acids. The DNA of the CDR3 is TGTGCCAGCAGCCAAGAACCCGGGACCCTCTACGAGCAGTACTTC. Translated, it gives CASSQEPGTLYEQYF.

The gene calls are TRBV11-2 and TRBJ2-1; D is perhaps TRBD2 (6 bases). V lost 4 bases to trimming and J lost 0 bases, with 13 bases between them. The CDR3 sequence is 16 residues long. Germline assignment: CDR1 SGHAT and CDR2 FQNNGV. CDR3 in amino acids: CASSSQAGSSYNEQFF. The CDR3 DNA reads TGTGCCAGCAGCTCCCAGGCGGGGAGCTCCTACAATGAGCAGTTCTTC. The whole variable domain, filled in from reference TRBV11-2 and TRBJ2-1, reads EAGVAQSPRYKIIEKRQSVAFWCNPISGHATLYWYQQILGQGPKLLIQFQNNGVVDDSQLPKDRFSAERLKGVDSTLKIQPAKLEDSAVYLCASSSQAGSSYNEQFFGPGTRLTVL.

For this clone: The sample carries other DNA sequences with the same CDR3. The V call is TRBV7-2, the J call TRBJ2-3; D call uncertain. The CDR3 is made up of 12 amino acids. Germline values: CDR1 SGHTA, CDR2 FQGNSA. Trimming took 5 bases from V and 4 from J, leaving 7 bases between them. The CDR3 reads CASSQPPDTQYF. CDR3 nucleotide sequence: TGTGCCAGCAGCCAGCCACCAGATACGCAGTATTTT.

This sequence joins TRBV28 and TRBJ1-6; 7 positions match TRBD1. The CDR3 runs 18 residues. Germline loops: CDR1 MDHEN, CDR2 SYDVKM. The trim removed 3 bases at V and 6 bases at J, leaving 14 bases unmatched. The CDR3 sequence: CASSFRRFGQEFNSPLHF. The CDR3 DNA is TGTGCCAGCAGTTTTCGTAGGTTCGGACAGGAGTTTAATTCACCCCTCCACTTT.

The chain combines TRBV11-2 with TRBJ2-2; D gene uncertain. This CDR3 is built from 11 residues. Looked up from germline, CDR1 is SGHAT and CDR2 is FQNNGV. Trimming pared 5 bases from V and 6 bases from J, leaving 4 bases between. CDR3 bases: TGTGCCAGCAGCCGGTCCGGGGAGCTGTTTTTT. Translation: CASSRSGELFF.

The count of this clone is one. The chain has TRBV7-8 and TRBJ1-1, with D possibly TRBD1 on 5 matching bases. CDR3 size: 11 residues. V was trimmed by 5 bases and J by 8 bases, leaving 9 bases between them. CDR1 is SGHVS, CDR2 FQNEAQ, per germline. The CDR3 spells CASSGGPEAFF. The DNA for the CDR3 is TGTGCCAGCAGCGGGGGTCCCGAAGCTTTCTTT.

CDR3 nucleotides: TGTGCCAGCAGTTATTATGGGGACCTCCGGGTCGGGGAGCTGTTTTTT. It codes for CASSYYGDLRVGELFF. This sequence joins TRBV6-5 and TRBJ2-2, with D possibly being TRBD1 or TRBD2 (5 bases each). The germline V gene encodes CDR1 MNHEY and CDR2 SVGAGI. The length of the CDR3 is 16 residues. V was clipped by 3 bases and J by 7 bases, with 18 bases between them.

This sequence joins TRBV27 and TRBJ1-4, with D perhaps TRBD1 (5 bases). This CDR3 contains 14 residues. Germline V gene data show CDR1 as MNHEY and CDR2 as SMNVEV (reference sequence). Trimming took off 1 base at V and 8 bases at J, with 11 bases between the two ends. As DNA, the CDR3 is TGTGCCAGCAGTTTATTTTCCAGGGCCGAAAAACTGTTTTTT. Its translation: CASSLFSRAEKLFF.

The chain joins TRBV2 to TRBJ2-1; TRBD1 is a possible D gene (5 bases). Per germline, CDR1 SNHLY and CDR2 FYNNEI. The V gene lost 5 bases and the J gene lost 4 bases, with 9 bases spanning the gap. The CDR3 contains 13 residues. In nucleotides, the CDR3 is TGTGCCAGCAGTTCGGACAAATACAATGAGCAGTTCTTC. Its translation is CASSSDKYNEQFF.

This clone was detected only once. CDR3 amino acids: CASSSNPSSYNEQFF. CDR3 bases: TGTGCCAGCAGTTCGAACCCGAGCTCCTACAATGAGCAGTTCTTC. The gene calls are TRBV27 and TRBJ2-1; no clear D. Trimming left V 4 bases short and J 0 bases short, with 10 bases between. This CDR3 has 15 residues. CDR1 and CDR2 from the germline V gene are MNHEY and SMNVEV (reference sequence).